The 29 T cell receptor beta chains below all came from one sample that was sequenced in a study of patients and donors after allogeneic stem cell transplantation. TCRdb passed the RT-PCR reads through MiXCR, listing each CDR3 protein once. The repertoire consists of 800,000 to 1,000,000 distinct CDR3 sequences, with 18% occurring once and the leading ten covering 5.5% to 6.5%. The sequenced sample was blood, either unsorted or a sorted T cell fraction (not recorded which). These receptors originate from a human donor who was either an allogeneic HSCT recipient or a stem cell or donor lymphocyte infusion donor (not recorded which). It is not recorded whose cells these are; they may come from a transplant donor.

This clonotype appeared a few times. V usage is TRBV12-3 or TRBV12-4 and J usage is TRBJ2-1; 10 bases agree with TRBD2. Trimming cost V 4 bases and J 0 bases; bases outside gene matches: 9. The CDR3 has 18 residues. This CDR3 reads CASSSSPSGGNSYNEQFF. The CDR3 region has the DNA TGTGCCAGCAGTTCATCCCCTAGCGGGGGAAACTCCTACAATGAGCAGTTCTTC.

This clonotype was seen only a few times. CDR3 in DNA: TGCAGTACTAAACCGATCCTCGCCTACGAGCAGTACTTC. It yields the protein CSTKPILAYEQYF. The V gene is TRBV20-1, the J gene TRBJ2-7; D is uncertain. V was clipped by 8 bases and J by 2 bases, with 16 bases between them. CDR1 is DFQATT and CDR2 is SNEGSKA in the germline V gene (reference sequence). The CDR3 spans 13 residues.

The rearrangement uses TRBV19 and TRBJ2-3, with no clear D. Germline V gene sequence: CDR1 LNHDA, CDR2 SQIVND (reference sequence). V was shortened by 5 bases and J by 9 bases, with 12 bases between the two germline ends. There are 12 residues in the CDR3. The CDR3 is CASSSGYLTQYF. DNA for the CDR3: TGTGCCAGTAGTTCGGGCTATTTGACGCAGTATTTT.

J is TRBJ1-1 and V is TRBV11-2; D not resolved. Germline-derived CDR1 and CDR2 are SGHAT and FQNNGV. The length of the CDR3 is 14 residues. V gave up 6 bases and J gave up 4 bases, with 15 bases separating them. The CDR3 coding sequence is TGTGCCAGCAGGCAGGCCGGAGCAGGCACTGAAGCTTTCTTT. It translates to CASRQAGAGTEAFF.

The CDR3 loop is CASSRGQGDSEQYF. For the CDR3, the DNA is TGTGCCAGCTCACGCGGACAGGGGGATTCCGAGCAGTACTTC. The chain joins TRBV18 to TRBJ2-7, with 10 positions matching TRBD1. Germline V gene data show CDR1 as KGHSH and CDR2 as LQKENI. CDR3 size: 14 residues. Unmatched junction bases numbered 6, after V lost 4 bases and J lost 6 bases.

This clonotype was seen more than once but under ten times. This rearrangement joins TRBV7-9 to TRBJ2-3, with D perhaps TRBD2 (6 bases). Trimming removed 5 bases at V and 1 base at J, with 16 bases between. The CDR3 contains 16 residues. Germline CDR1 reads SEHNR; CDR2 reads FQNEAQ (reference sequence). DNA for the CDR3: TGTGCCAGCAGCCCCTTGACTAGTTCCGGCACAGATACGCAGTATTTT. Translation gives CASSPLTSSGTDTQYF.

This rearrangement joins TRBV28 to TRBJ2-3; D is unclear. Germline loops: CDR1 MDHEN, CDR2 SYDVKM. V was shortened by 1 base and J by 4 bases, with 9 bases between the two germline ends. The CDR3 covers 14 residues. CDR3 coding DNA: TGTGCCAGCAGTTTATTTCTTGTCTCAGATACGCAGTATTTT. Translating it yields CASSLFLVSDTQYF.

In this sample, this clonotype turned up a few times. This chain uses TRBV6-6 with TRBJ1-1, with D hard to call. The CDR3 loop spans 11 amino acids. CDR1 is MNHNY and CDR2 is SVGAGI in the germline V gene (reference sequence). V was shortened by 7 bases and J by 10 bases, with 13 bases between the two germline ends. Written as DNA, the CDR3 is TGTGCCAGCACCGGACGGGCCGCAGCTTTCTTT. It translates to CASTGRAAAFF.

The chain couples TRBV20-1 to TRBJ2-7; either TRBD1 or TRBD2 may fit D (5 bases each). The CDR3 is 13 residues long. Germline loops: CDR1 DFQATT, CDR2 SNEGSKA (reference sequence). V gave up 3 bases and J gave up 2 bases, with 11 bases separating them. DNA for the CDR3: TGCAGTGCTAGCGGGGCCGCCCCCTACGAGCAGTACTTC. It encodes CSASGAAPYEQYF.

This clonotype was counted ten times or more. The chain links TRBV20-1 to TRBJ2-1; 7 nucleotides align to TRBD2. The ends lost 2 bases at V and 7 bases at J; junction bases unmatched: 5. The germline V gene encodes CDR1 DFQATT and CDR2 SNEGSKA (reference sequence). The CDR3 consists of 13 residues. CDR3 sequence reads: CSARRDYVNEQFF. CDR3 bases: TGCAGTGCTAGACGGGACTATGTAAATGAGCAGTTCTTC.

This clonotype occurred many times. The chain is built from TRBV12-3 or TRBV12-4 and TRBJ2-2; 11 bases agree with TRBD1. Unmatched junction bases numbered 4, after V lost 5 bases and J lost 5 bases. The CDR3 runs to 15 residues. DNA of the CDR3: TGTGCCAGCAGTCCGGGACAGGGGGAAACCGGGGAGCTGTTTTTT. Translated: CASSPGQGETGELFF.

In this sample, this clonotype turned up a few times. The chain couples TRBV7-3 to TRBJ2-1; the match to TRBD1 covers 7 bases. CDR3 length: 13 residues. The germline V gene has CDR1 SGHTA and CDR2 FQGTGA. With 5 bases clipped from V and 8 bases from J, the junction kept 6 bases outside the gene matches. The CDR3 protein is CASSKTGDHEQFF. CDR3 in DNA: TGTGCCAGCAGCAAAACAGGGGACCATGAGCAGTTCTTC.

This clonotype was recorded at least ten times. The chain carries TRBV6-1 and TRBJ2-1; 11 nucleotides line up with TRBD2. J lost 7 bases, V lost 6 bases, and 14 bases had no gene match. This CDR3 spans 17 amino acids. CDR1 is MNHNS and CDR2 is SASEGT in the germline V gene. This CDR3 is CASRWIAGGQSGNEQFF. The DNA of the CDR3 is TGTGCCAGCAGATGGATAGCGGGGGGGCAATCGGGGAATGAGCAGTTCTTC.

The rearrangement links TRBV7-9 to TRBJ2-7; 12 bases fit TRBD2. Losses at the gene ends were 5 bases for V and 7 bases for J; bases not matched to a gene: 9. The germline CDR1 and CDR2 sequences are SEHNR and FQNEAQ (reference sequence). The CDR3 has 15 amino acids. CDR3 in DNA: TGTGCCAGCAGCGCTCGACTAGCGGGAGTGGAGGAGCAGTACTTC. This sequence encodes CASSARLAGVEEQYF. Full variable domain (outside the CDR3, taken from reference TRBV7-9 and TRBJ2-7): DTGVSQNPRHKITKRGQNVTFRCDPISEHNRLYWYRQTLGQGPEFLTYFQNEAQLEKSRLLSDRFSAERPKGSFSTLEIQRTEQGDSAMYLCASSARLAGVEEQYFGPGTRLTVT.

The rearrangement joins TRBV28 to TRBJ1-2, with D tentatively TRBD1 (6 bases). This CDR3 region has 14 residues. Trimming pared 7 bases from V and 4 bases from J, leaving 16 bases between. Germline loops: CDR1 MDHEN, CDR2 SYDVKM. DNA of the CDR3: TGTGCCAGCACCCGCCCGGACAGAGTCTATGGCTACACCTTC. Protein product: CASTRPDRVYGYTF.

This clonotype was counted between two and nine times. V usage is TRBV27 and J usage is TRBJ1-2; D may be TRBD1 (6 bases). V was pared by 3 bases and J by 4 bases, with 18 bases between. The CDR3 is made up of 16 amino acids. The germline CDR1 and CDR2 sequences are MNHEY and SMNVEV (reference sequence). The CDR3 nucleotides are TGTGCCAGCAGTTTCCATATAAAAGACAGGTTCTATGGCTACACCTTC. Translation: CASSFHIKDRFYGYTF.

This clonotype was observed a few times. The chain uses TRBV5-1 and TRBJ1-5; the D is unclear. CDR3 size: 15 residues. Germline V CDR1 and CDR2: SGHRS, YFSETQ. V was clipped by 0 bases and J by 4 bases, with 11 bases between them. The CDR3 loop reads CASSLAPNLNQPQHF. The CDR3 coding sequence is TGCGCCAGCAGCTTGGCCCCTAACCTAAATCAGCCCCAGCATTTT.

This clonotype was recorded a few times. V and J are TRBV5-1 and TRBJ2-5; D is perhaps TRBD1 (6 bases). V dropped 4 bases and J dropped 2 bases, with 18 bases sitting between them. The CDR3 loop spans 16 amino acids. CDR1 and CDR2 (germline): SGHRS, YFSETQ. The CDR3 region is CASSLGSSTGQETQYF. For the CDR3, the DNA is TGCGCCAGCAGCCTCGGTTCTAGTACAGGGCAAGAGACCCAGTACTTC.

This clonotype occurred a few times. The chain joins TRBV7-6 to TRBJ2-5, with TRBD2 matching over 9 bases. V lost 3 bases to trimming and J lost 5 bases; unmatched junction nucleotides: 7. Germline-derived CDR1 and CDR2 are SGHVS and FNYEAQ. The CDR3 has 15 residues. The CDR3 DNA reads TGTGCCAGCAGCTTTATAGCGGGAGTAGGTGAGACCCAGTACTTC. Translating it yields CASSFIAGVGETQYF.

This chain uses TRBV6-1 with TRBJ2-7; the D is unclear. CDR3 length equals 10 residues. V dropped 10 bases and J dropped 3 bases, with 7 bases sitting between them. Germline CDR1 reads MNHNS; CDR2 reads SASEGT. CDR3 nucleotide sequence: TGTGCCACCCTATTCTACGAGCAGTACTTC. Translating it yields CATLFYEQYF.

The chain couples TRBV24-1 to TRBJ1-5, with 10 bases matching TRBD1. The CDR3 runs to 13 residues. With V trimmed by 7 bases and J by 10 bases, 6 bases remained unmatched. Germline CDR1 KGHDR, CDR2 SFDVKD. The CDR3 here is CATRWTGGHPQHF. Written as DNA, the CDR3 is TGTGCCACCAGATGGACAGGGGGACACCCCCAGCATTTT.

The sample holds one count of this clonotype. V usage is TRBV5-1 and J usage is TRBJ2-3, with unresolved D. Per germline, CDR1 SGHRS and CDR2 YFSETQ. This CDR3 comprises 15 residues. Between the trimmed V and J ends, which lost 0 bases and 4 bases, there was a span of 12 bases. The chain's CDR3 is CASSLDRTGADTQYF. DNA for the CDR3: TGCGCCAGCAGCTTGGATAGGACGGGCGCAGATACGCAGTATTTT.

The sample holds a few counts of this clonotype. The gene calls are TRBV6-5 and TRBJ1-1; 7 bases agree with TRBD1. Unmatched junction bases numbered 10, after V lost 4 bases and J lost 5 bases. The CDR3 covers 15 residues. Germline V gene data show CDR1 as MNHEY and CDR2 as SVGAGI. The CDR3 loop reads CASSFLDRVWTEAFF. The CDR3 coding sequence is TGTGCCAGCAGTTTTCTTGACAGGGTATGGACTGAAGCTTTCTTT.

This sequence joins TRBV6-1 and TRBJ2-1; D unresolved. This CDR3 region has 12 residues. Trimming pared 6 bases from V and 4 bases from J, leaving 7 bases between. The germline CDR1 and CDR2 sequences are MNHNS and SASEGT. The CDR3 region is CASSEDYNEQFF. DNA of the CDR3: TGTGCCAGCAGCGAGGATTACAATGAGCAGTTCTTC.

This clonotype was detected only a few times. This CDR3 is missing its conserved last phenylalanine or tryptophan, likely due to a read error. The limits of the CDR3 on the DNA are not certain, so only TCRdb's listed CDR3 is given. The chain recombines TRBV13 with TRBJ2-7; no check of the table's D call, TRBD2, against the DNA was made. Termini included, the CDR3 measures 9 amino acids. Germline CDR1 PRHDT, CDR2 FYEKMQ (reference sequence). CDR3 sequence: CASSLERAD.

Ten or more counts support this clonotype. The chain uses TRBV20-1 and TRBJ1-1; 7 bases fit TRBD1. The CDR3 length is 13 residues. V gave up 5 bases and J gave up 5 bases; unmatched junction bases: 8. Per the germline V gene, CDR1 is DFQATT and CDR2 is SNEGSKA (reference sequence). Written as DNA, the CDR3 is TGCAGTGCTCTCAGGGGGAGAGAGACTGAAGCTTTCTTT. Its translation is CSALRGRETEAFF.

This clonotype was counted only a few times. The chain carries TRBV9 and TRBJ1-2, with TRBD1 as a possible D gene (5 bases). The CDR3 totals 18 residues. Germline CDR1 is SGDLS and CDR2 is YYNGEE. Trimming removed 3 bases at V and 4 bases at J, with 25 bases between. CDR3 in amino acids: CASSDGLRGLHDSYGYTF. The CDR3 DNA reads as TGTGCCAGCAGCGATGGGCTACGGGGACTACACGACTCCTATGGCTACACCTTC.

The genes are TRBV7-3 and TRBJ2-1, with D perhaps matching TRBD2 (6 bases). Trimming removed 5 bases from V and 5 bases from J, with 25 bases in between. The germline CDR1 and CDR2 sequences are SGHTA and FQGTGA. The CDR3 runs 18 residues. The DNA for the CDR3 is TGTGCCAGCAGCAGCTTGGAGGGTCTAAAACTAAGGGACAATGAGCAGTTCTTC. This gives the protein CASSSLEGLKLRDNEQFF.

The gene calls are TRBV6-4 and TRBJ2-1; D not resolved. The germline gives CDR1 MRHNA, CDR2 SNTAGT. The CDR3 covers 15 residues. Trimming cost V 0 bases and J 1 base, with 7 bases left between them. CDR3 loop: CASSDSDGSYNEQFF. CDR3 sequence (DNA): TGTGCCAGCAGTGACTCGGACGGATCCTACAATGAGCAGTTCTTC.